This note documents a single T cell receptor (beta chain) sequence. Its antigen remains unknown. The sample originates from a study of radiation and T cells in renal cell carcinoma. This sample's time point: blood 2 weeks post-SBRT. The treatment: 15 Gy SBRT to primary tumor, nephrectomy 4 weeks later. Findings of the study overall: Pretreatment tumor biopsies were lacking, so baseline clonotypes are unknown.

The protocol was immunoSEQ multiplex PCR, while the TCRdb copy is restricted to in-frame clones and leaves out a portion. The sample yields some 60,000 clones, about 80% seen once. The sample consisted of blood, taken from a patient whose treatment included radiotherapy and nephrectomy. This TCR derives from a man aged 55-75 years with renal cell carcinoma.

CDR3 nucleotides: TGTGCCAGCAGTGAAAACGTGCCCGAGCAGTACTTC. This encodes CASSENVPEQYF. The chain employs TRBV6-1 and TRBJ2-7; no firm D call. Germline CDR1 reads MNHNS; CDR2 reads SASEGT. The CDR3 is made up of 12 amino acids. Between the trimmed V and J ends, which lost 2 bases and 6 bases, there was a span of 8 bases.